This paragraph covers one TCR beta chain sequence. What it recognizes is unknown. Each CDR3 protein gets one entry after TCRdb re-called the 5' RACE reads with MiXCR. The sample yields 700,000 or so distinct CDR3 sequences, roughly 8% seen once. The sample belongs to a study of identical twins. Study-level points and caveats: Among monozygotic twins, out-of-frame TCR alpha sharing exceeded what models predicted. Cord blood's abundant beta clonotypes had fewer insertions, unlike memory repertoires.

CDR3 size: 16 residues. In germline, CDR1 is MDHEN, CDR2 SYDVKM. J gave up 0 bases and V 6 bases, and 9 bases lay outside the gene matches. The same sample was also used in a study of yellow fever vaccine responses in identical twins. From that second work: Reported findings indicate that twins' vaccine T cell responses seemed partially convergent, partially personalized.

The TCR was taken from a woman under 30 in good health. The sample consisted of PBMCs. The V gene is TRBV28, the J gene TRBJ2-7; 9 bases map to TRBD1. CDR3 coding DNA: TGTGCCAGCAGCCAACCGGGACAGGGACCCTCCTACGAGCAGTACTTC. Its translation is CASSQPGQGPSYEQYF. Complete variable domain (other parts from reference TRBV28 and TRBJ2-7): DVKVTQSSRYLVKRTGEKVFLECVQDMDHENMFWYRQDPGLGLRLIYFSYDVKMKEKGDIPEGYSVSREKKERFSLILESASTNQTSMYLCASSQPGQGPSYEQYFGPGTRLTVT.